This T cell receptor beta chain was captured in a study of cytomegalovirus exposure and HLA in healthy donors. Study-level points and caveats: For presence/absence analyses, sequencing depth was assumed to be roughly uniform across donors. Cytomegalovirus status was reportedly diagnosed by the classifier with high sensitivity and specificity. 150 or so TCR beta chains were listed as cytomegalovirus-associated.

It was with 60 Vbeta and 13 Jbeta primers that the PCR ran. This table comes from immunoSEQ multiplex PCR, and its TCRdb copy is limited to in-frame clones, with some not included. Of over 85,000 clones listed, about four fifths were seen once; the top ten hold more than 3%. As for this clone: What it binds is not known.

The CDR3 covers 16 residues. Per germline, CDR1 MNHNY and CDR2 SVGAGI (reference sequence). V was pared by 0 bases and J by 3 bases, with 2 bases of the junction left unmatched. Donors were ostensibly healthy at sampling, although undocumented immune exposures were probable. The receptor comes from a female donor in good health and CMV-seropositive. Sequencing was carried out using PBMCs. The genes are TRBV6-6 and TRBJ2-6; 7 bases agree with TRBD2. CDR3 in amino acids: CASSYSGRFGANVLTF. DNA of the CDR3: TGTGCCAGCAGTTACTCCGGGAGGTTTGGGGCCAACGTCCTGACTTTC.